These T cell receptor beta chains were read from a single sample in a study of patients with pleural tuberculosis. MiXCR was run by TCRdb on the reads, yielding one entry per CDR3 protein. The sample includes 45,000 to 55,000 distinct CDR3 sequences, less than 9.5% seen only once; the top ten take around 15%. Receptors originate from a human donor with pleural tuberculosis. Both conserved end residues are part of each CDR3. D genes are given only for firm matches. Part of the rows lack a size; the others show once, few, many or a class for expanded clones.

d_call	v_call	j_call	clone_size	cdr3_aa	cdr3_nt
.	TRBV29-1	TRBJ2-3	few	CSADRQAGGADTQYF	TGCAGCGCTGACAGGCAGGCCGGAGGGGCAGATACGCAGTATTTT
.	TRBV12-3/TRBV12-4	TRBJ2-5	many	CASSLGSQETQYF	TGTGCCAGCAGTCTGGGATCCCAAGAGACCCAGTACTTC
.	TRBV15	TRBJ2-1	many	CATSIALYEQFF	TGTGCCACCAGCATAGCGTTATATGAGCAGTTCTTC
TRBD2	TRBV6-1	TRBJ2-3	many	CASSASGTSTDTQYF	TGTGCCAGCAGTGCGAGCGGGACCAGCACAGATACGCAGTATTTT
.	TRBV13	TRBJ1-5	.	CASSLGQYSNQPQHF	TGTGCCAGCAGCCTAGGACAGTATAGCAATCAGCCCCAGCATTTT
.	TRBV28	TRBJ1-1	many	CASSLIQTEAFF	TGTGCCAGCAGTTTAATACAGACTGAAGCTTTCTTT
.	TRBV19	TRBJ2-1	many	CASSIIKTEGDEQFF	TGTGCCAGTAGTATCATTAAGACGGAGGGGGATGAGCAGTTCTTC
.	TRBV20-1	TRBJ2-1	many	CSALAGGNDEQFF	TGCAGTGCTCTAGCTGGTGGGAACGATGAGCAGTTCTTC
TRBD1	TRBV18	TRBJ1-1	many	CASSETGGHTEAFF	TGTGCCAGCTCAGAGACAGGGGGTCACACTGAAGCTTTCTTT
.	TRBV29-1	TRBJ2-1	many	CSVERSRGQFF	TGCAGCGTTGAGCGATCTAGAGGGCAGTTCTTC
TRBD2	TRBV4-1	TRBJ2-7	many	CASSGTSRVEQYF	TGCGCCAGCAGCGGGACTAGCAGGGTCGAGCAGTACTTC
.	TRBV19	TRBJ2-7	few	CASSIGGSYEQYF	TGTGCCAGTAGTATTGGGGGATCGTACGAGCAGTACTTC
.	TRBV29-1	TRBJ1-1	many	CSVEGLLANTEAFF	TGCAGCGTTGAAGGCCTATTAGCGAACACTGAAGCTTTCTTT
.	TRBV24-1	TRBJ1-5	many	CATSVQGRNQPQHF	TGTGCCACCAGCGTACAAGGAAGAAATCAGCCCCAGCATTTT
.	TRBV2	TRBJ2-1	many	CASCPSILFDEQFF	TGTGCCAGCTGTCCTAGCATTTTATTCGATGAGCAGTTCTTC
.	TRBV28	TRBJ2-2	many	CASSPSLGSAGELFF	TGTGCCAGCAGTCCCAGCCTAGGAAGTGCCGGGGAGCTGTTTTTT
.	TRBV11-2	TRBJ2-1	many	CASSYPPSEQFF	TGTGCCAGCAGCTACCCGCCCAGCGAGCAGTTCTTC
.	TRBV27	TRBJ2-3	many	CASSIPGRAPDTQYF	TGTGCCAGCAGTATACCGGGCCGAGCCCCAGATACGCAGTATTTT
.	TRBV4-1	TRBJ2-1	many	CASSQGRTEYEQFF	TGCGCCAGCAGCCAAGGACGGACAGAGTATGAGCAGTTCTTC
.	TRBV2	TRBJ1-5	many	CASSEGRYHQPQHF	TGTGCCAGCAGTGAAGGCCGCTATCATCAGCCCCAGCATTTT
.	TRBV3-1	TRBJ2-6	few	CASSLSSGANVLTF	TGTGCCAGCAGCCTTAGTTCTGGGGCCAACGTCCTGACTTTC
.	TRBV5-1	TRBJ1-2	.	CASSPDKAGYTF	TGCGCCAGCAGCCCTGACAAGGCCGGCTACACCTTC
.	TRBV20-1	TRBJ1-1	many	CSARKGNTEAFF	TGCAGTGCTAGAAAAGGGAACACTGAAGCTTTCTTT
.	TRBV4-2	TRBJ1-6	many	CASSQDLAGVGSPLHF	TGTGCCAGCAGCCAAGATCTGGCAGGGGTAGGTTCACCCCTCCACTTT
TRBD2	TRBV14	TRBJ2-1	many	CASSKLAGGLNEQFF	TGTGCCAGCAGCAAACTAGCGGGAGGGCTCAATGAGCAGTTCTTC
TRBD1	TRBV24-1	TRBJ2-1	.	CATSDPDRGNEQFF	TGTGCCACCAGTGATCCGGACAGGGGCAATGAGCAGTTCTTC
TRBD1	TRBV2	TRBJ1-2	many	CASSGQGLLPDNYGYTF	TGTGCCAGCAGTGGACAGGGCCTTCTACCTGACAACTATGGCTACACCTTC
.	TRBV12-3/TRBV12-4	TRBJ2-1	many	CASSSTQPRDNEQFF	TGTGCCAGCAGTTCCACCCAACCCCGGGACAATGAGCAGTTCTTC
.	TRBV20-1	TRBJ2-7	few	CSAPGNYNYGQYF	TGCAGTGCTCCCGGTAACTATAACTACGGGCAGTACTTC
.	TRBV11-1	TRBJ2-5	many	CASSFTRLQETQYF	TGTGCCAGCAGCTTCACCAGGCTCCAAGAGACCCAGTACTTC
.	TRBV2	TRBJ1-5	many	CASRGGGNQPQHF	TGTGCCAGCCGGGGAGGAGGGAATCAGCCCCAGCATTTT
.	TRBV28	TRBJ1-5	many	CASSSNTPTHQPQHF	TGTGCCAGCAGCTCTAATACCCCGACCCATCAGCCCCAGCATTTT
TRBD1	TRBV25-1	TRBJ1-6	many	CASSVYRGGFNSPLHF	TGTGCCAGCAGTGTCTACAGGGGTGGCTTTAATTCACCCCTCCACTTT
.	TRBV5-4	TRBJ2-1	many	CASSSAIAVSYNEQFF	TGTGCCAGCAGCTCGGCTATAGCGGTTTCCTACAATGAGCAGTTCTTC
TRBD2	TRBV28	TRBJ2-7	many	CASSPRGLAYEQYF	TGTGCCAGCAGCCCAAGGGGACTAGCCTACGAGCAGTACTTC
TRBD1	TRBV10-3	TRBJ2-3	many	CAISEPGQGATDTQYF	TGTGCCATCAGCGAACCGGGACAGGGGGCGACAGATACGCAGTATTTT
.	TRBV25-1	TRBJ2-3	many	CASRRGWTDTQYF	TGTGCCAGCAGGAGAGGGTGGACAGATACGCAGTATTTT
.	TRBV5-1	TRBJ1-1	many	CASSLVDMNTEAFF	TGCGCCAGCAGCTTGGTAGATATGAACACTGAAGCTTTCTTT
.	TRBV3-1	TRBJ2-5	many	CASSLGVMAQYF	TGTGCCAGCAGCCTTGGGGTCATGGCCCAGTACTTC
.	TRBV12-3/TRBV12-4	TRBJ1-3	many	CASSGVISGNTIYF	TGTGCCAGCAGCGGGGTAATCTCTGGAAACACCATATATTTT
.	TRBV27	TRBJ2-5	many	CASSFDRRNGDQYF	TGTGCCAGCAGTTTTGACAGAAGGAATGGGGACCAGTACTTC
.	TRBV11-2	TRBJ2-3	many	CASSLQQLTDTQYF	TGTGCCAGCAGCTTACAACAGCTCACAGATACGCAGTATTTT
.	TRBV5-1	TRBJ1-1	.	CASSLGAGWGTEAFF	TGCGCCAGCAGCTTGGGTGCGGGCTGGGGCACTGAAGCTTTCTTT
.	TRBV29-1	TRBJ1-1	many	CSAGTLMGTEAFF	TGCAGCGCAGGGACTCTAATGGGGACTGAAGCTTTCTTT
.	TRBV3-1	TRBJ2-4	.	CASSQATGGDIQYF	TGTGCCAGCAGCCAGGCTACCGGAGGGGACATTCAGTACTTC
.	TRBV12-3/TRBV12-4	TRBJ1-1	many	CASSPGVTEAFF	TGTGCCAGCAGTCCAGGGGTTACTGAAGCTTTCTTT
TRBD2	TRBV30	TRBJ2-1	few	CAWDTSGVYNEQFF	TGTGCCTGGGATACTAGCGGAGTTTACAATGAGCAGTTCTTC
.	TRBV3-1	TRBJ2-1	many	CASTEIVGGFKFF	TGTGCCAGCACCGAAATAGTCGGGGGCTTCAAGTTCTTC
.	TRBV7-3	TRBJ1-1	medium-sized	CASSLRLQGGTEAFF	TGTGCCAGCAGCTTAAGGTTGCAGGGAGGAACTGAAGCTTTCTTT
.	TRBV29-1	TRBJ2-7	.	CSVMRPTYEQYF	TGCAGCGTTATGAGGCCTACCTACGAGCAGTACTTC
TRBD1	TRBV2	TRBJ1-1	many	CASSRQGGTEAFF	TGTGCCAGCAGTAGACAGGGAGGAACTGAAGCTTTCTTT
TRBD2	TRBV27	TRBJ2-7	many	CASSLWTSGYEQYF	TGTGCCAGCAGTTTGTGGACTAGCGGCTACGAGCAGTACTTC
.	TRBV6-2/TRBV6-3	TRBJ2-1	many	CASSEVWYNEQFF	TGTGCCAGCTCTGAAGTTTGGTACAATGAGCAGTTCTTC
TRBD2	TRBV27	TRBJ2-1	many	CASRDSGNSYNEQFF	TGTGCCAGCAGGGATAGCGGGAACTCCTACAATGAGCAGTTCTTC
TRBD1	TRBV5-1	TRBJ1-1	.	CASSSQGDGTEAFF	TGCGCCAGCAGCTCGCAGGGGGATGGCACTGAAGCTTTCTTT
TRBD2	TRBV29-1	TRBJ2-5	.	CSASSGSYETQYF	TGCAGCGCTTCTAGCGGGAGTTACGAGACCCAGTACTTC
TRBD2	TRBV2	TRBJ2-7	many	CASSEWAGDNEQYF	TGTGCCAGCAGTGAGTGGGCGGGAGACAACGAGCAGTACTTC
.	TRBV6-1	TRBJ1-2	many	CASKGRVYGYTF	TGTGCCAGCAAGGGACGGGTCTATGGCTACACCTTC
.	TRBV2	TRBJ1-5	many	CASSALNPTQPQHF	TGTGCCAGCAGTGCTCTCAACCCAACTCAGCCCCAGCATTTT